Following are 4 T cell receptor beta chains from one sample sequenced in a study of blood T cell repertoires in COVID-19. Repertoires were generated with immunoSEQ multiplex PCR, while TCRdb's copy carries only in-frame clones and drops some. The profile shows 150,000 to 200,000 clones, around 84% of them singletons. Input material: peripheral blood. The receptors were sampled from an elderly woman with COVID-19, enrolled during active disease.

The chain employs TRBV10-3 and TRBJ2-2; 10 nucleotides align to TRBD1. Germline loops: CDR1 ENHRY, CDR2 SYGVKD. V shed 10 bases, J shed 3 bases, and the junction held 5 bases outside the gene matches. This CDR3 has 14 residues. The CDR3 nucleotides are TGTGCCACCACCGGGACAGGGGACACCGGGGAGCTGTTTTTT. It yields the protein CATTGTGDTGELFF.

The chain carries TRBV7-2 and TRBJ2-1; D gene unclear. The CDR3 extends over 14 amino acids. Germline V CDR1 and CDR2: SGHTA, FQGNSA. V lost 5 bases, J lost 4 bases, and 12 bases lay in between. The CDR3 bases are TGTGCCAGCAGCCCTCGACTGGCTTACAATGAGCAGTTCTTC. Encoded protein: CASSPRLAYNEQFF.

This chain joins TRBV12-3 or TRBV12-4 and TRBJ1-5, with D perhaps TRBD1 (5 bases). The CDR3 sequence is 13 residues long. With 5 bases removed from V and 3 bases from J, the gap between germline ends came to 8 bases. The CDR3 coding sequence is TGTGCCAGCAGTGACAGACTCAATCAGCCCCAGCATTTT. It codes for CASSDRLNQPQHF.

Concerning this clone: The same CDR3 arises from other DNA sequences in this sample as well. V is TRBV19 and J is TRBJ2-1; 9 nucleotides agree with TRBD2. Germline trimming cut 2 bases from V and 3 bases from J; bases unmatched to any gene: 2. The CDR3 runs 15 residues. Looked up from germline, CDR1 is LNHDA and CDR2 is SQIVND (reference sequence). CDR3 in amino acids: CASSISLAGYNEQFF. As DNA, the CDR3 is TGTGCCAGTAGTATATCACTAGCGGGCTACAATGAGCAGTTCTTC.